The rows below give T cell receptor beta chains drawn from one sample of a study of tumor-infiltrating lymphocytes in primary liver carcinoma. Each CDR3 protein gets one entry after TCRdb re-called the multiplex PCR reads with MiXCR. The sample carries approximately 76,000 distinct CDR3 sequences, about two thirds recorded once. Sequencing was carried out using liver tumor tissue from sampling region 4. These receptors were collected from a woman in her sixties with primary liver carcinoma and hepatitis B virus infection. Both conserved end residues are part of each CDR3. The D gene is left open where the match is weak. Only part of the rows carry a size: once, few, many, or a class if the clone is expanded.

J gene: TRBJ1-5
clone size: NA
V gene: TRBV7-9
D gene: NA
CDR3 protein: CACAQGGGNQPQHF
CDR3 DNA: TGTGCCTGCGCCCAAGGCGGGGGAAATCAGCCCCAGCATTTT

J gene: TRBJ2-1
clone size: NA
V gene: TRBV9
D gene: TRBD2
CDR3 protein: CASSVVCLRLAGTYNEQFF
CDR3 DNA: TGTGCCAGCAGCGTAGTTTGTCTCCGACTAGCGGGAACCTACAATGAGCAGTTCTTC

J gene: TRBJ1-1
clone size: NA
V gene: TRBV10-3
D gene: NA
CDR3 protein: CAISPTGNAEAFF
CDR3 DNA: TGTGCCATCAGTCCGACGGGGAACGCTGAAGCTTTCTTT

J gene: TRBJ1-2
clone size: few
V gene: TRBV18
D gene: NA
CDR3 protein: CASSPSSRQEGNYGYTF
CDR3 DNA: TGTGCCAGCTCTCCTTCCAGTCGACAGGAAGGTAACTATGGCTACACCTTC

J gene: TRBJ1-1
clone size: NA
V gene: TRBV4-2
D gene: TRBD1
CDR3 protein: CAGSKRQGTLTEAFF
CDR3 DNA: TGTGCCGGCAGCAAGCGACAGGGGACGTTGACTGAAGCTTTCTTT

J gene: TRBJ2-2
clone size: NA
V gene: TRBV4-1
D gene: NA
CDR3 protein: CANSQNQVPSNTGELFF
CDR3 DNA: TGCGCTAACAGCCAAAACCAAGTCCCCTCGAACACCGGGGAGCTGTTTTTT

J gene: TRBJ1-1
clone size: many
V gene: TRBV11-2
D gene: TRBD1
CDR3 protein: CASSRGGAGPWGNTEAFF
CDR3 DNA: TGTGCCAGCAGTCGAGGGGGCGCAGGTCCTTGGGGGAACACTGAAGCTTTCTTT

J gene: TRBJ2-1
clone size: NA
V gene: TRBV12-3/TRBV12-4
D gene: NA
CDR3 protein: CASSQSVISGNNEQFF
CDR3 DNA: TGTGCCAGCAGTCAATCCGTGATTAGCGGTAACAATGAGCAGTTCTTC

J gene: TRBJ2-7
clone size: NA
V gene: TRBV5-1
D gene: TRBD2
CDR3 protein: CASSSRTGGGVSYEQYF
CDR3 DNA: TGCGCCAGCAGCTCGAGGACTGGCGGGGGAGTCTCCTACGAGCAGTATTTC

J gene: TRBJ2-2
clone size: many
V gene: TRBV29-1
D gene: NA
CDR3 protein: CSVGGIGGTGELFF
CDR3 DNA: TGCAGCGTTGGGGGGATCGGGGGCACCGGGGAGCTGTTTTTT

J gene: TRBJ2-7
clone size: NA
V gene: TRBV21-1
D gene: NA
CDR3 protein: CASSNAWTSGKMGYEQYF
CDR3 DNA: TGTGCCAGCAGCAATGCTTGGACTAGCGGGAAGATGGGCTACGAGCAGTACTTC

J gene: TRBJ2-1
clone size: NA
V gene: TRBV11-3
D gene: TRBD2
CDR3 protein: CASSAGQGGVAGGFNEQFF
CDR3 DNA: TGTGCCAGCAGTGCCGGACAGGGAGGAGTAGCGGGAGGATTCAATGAGCAGTTCTTC

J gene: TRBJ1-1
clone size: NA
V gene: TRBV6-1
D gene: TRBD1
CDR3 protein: CASSEYQGGTETFF
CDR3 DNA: TGTGCCAGCAGCGAATACCAGGGGGGCACTGAAACTTTCTTT

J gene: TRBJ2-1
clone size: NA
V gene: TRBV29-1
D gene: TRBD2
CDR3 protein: CSVEGRGAGVYNEQFF
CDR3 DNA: TGCAGCGTTGAAGGTCGGGGAGCGGGAGTGTACAATGAGCAGTTCTTT

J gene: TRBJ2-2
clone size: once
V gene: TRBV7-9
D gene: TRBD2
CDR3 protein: CASSGAGTRMNTGELFF
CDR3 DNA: TGTGCCAGCAGCGGAGCCGGGACTAGGATGAACACCGGGGAGCTGTTTTTT

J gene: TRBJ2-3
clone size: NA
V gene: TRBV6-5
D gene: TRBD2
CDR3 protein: CASSRLAPSGGTYTQYF
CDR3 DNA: TGTGCTAGCAGCCGACTAGCGCCGAGTGGGGGCACATATACGCAGTATTTT

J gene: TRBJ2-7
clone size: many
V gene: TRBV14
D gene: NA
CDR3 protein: CASSQGQGRMQYF
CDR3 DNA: TGTGCCAGCAGCCAAGGCCAGGGAAGGATGCAGTACTTC

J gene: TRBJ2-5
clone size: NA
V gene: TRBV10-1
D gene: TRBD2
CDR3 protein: CASTESTSGRETQCF
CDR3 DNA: TGCGCCAGCACTGAGTCTACCAGCGGGAGGGAGACCCAGTGCTTC

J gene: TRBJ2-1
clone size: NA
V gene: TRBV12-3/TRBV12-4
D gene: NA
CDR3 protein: CASTLVQGRDNEQFF
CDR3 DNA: TGTGCCAGCACTTTAGTACAGGGTAGGGACAATGAGCAGTTCTTC

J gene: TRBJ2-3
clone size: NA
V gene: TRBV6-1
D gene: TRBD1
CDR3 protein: CATSGPPGQEPDTQYF
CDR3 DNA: TGTGCCACCAGTGGGCCCCCGGGACAGGAGCCAGATACGCAGTATTTT

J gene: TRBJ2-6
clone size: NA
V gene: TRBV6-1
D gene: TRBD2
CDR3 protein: CASSAISGGANVLTF
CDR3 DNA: TGTGCCAGCAGTGCGATTAGCGGGGGGGCCAACGTCCTGACTTTC

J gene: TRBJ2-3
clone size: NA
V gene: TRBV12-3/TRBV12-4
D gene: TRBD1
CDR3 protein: CASSGTGGEPDTQNF
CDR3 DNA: TGTGCCAGCAGCGGGACAGGGGGCGAGCCAGATACGCAGAATTTT

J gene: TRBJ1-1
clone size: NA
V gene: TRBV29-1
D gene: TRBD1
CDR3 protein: CSVETGRNSEAFF
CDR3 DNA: TGCAGCGTTGAGACAGGGCGGAACAGTGAAGCTTTCTTT

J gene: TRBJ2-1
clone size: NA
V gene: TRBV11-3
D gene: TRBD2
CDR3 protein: CAGSLETSGKLEQFF
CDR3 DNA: TGTGCCGGCAGCTTAGAAACTAGCGGGAAGCTCGAGCAGTTCTTC

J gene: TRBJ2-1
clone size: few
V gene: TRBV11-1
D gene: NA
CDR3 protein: CASTAGGYNEQFF
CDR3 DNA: TGCGCCAGCACTGCCGGAGGCTACAATGAGCAGTTCTTC

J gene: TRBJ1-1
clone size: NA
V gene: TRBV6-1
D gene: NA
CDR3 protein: CASSRRETEAFF
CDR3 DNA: TGTGCCAGCAGTAGAAGGGAGACTGAAGCTTTCTTT

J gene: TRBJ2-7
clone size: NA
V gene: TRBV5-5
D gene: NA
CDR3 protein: CASGPRGTGGDSSYDQYF
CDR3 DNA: TGTGCCAGCGGCCCCAGAGGGACCGGAGGGGACAGCTCCTACGATCAGTACTTC

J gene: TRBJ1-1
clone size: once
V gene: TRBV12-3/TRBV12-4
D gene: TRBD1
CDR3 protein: CASCRQGALLMNTEAFF
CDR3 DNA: TGTGCAAGCTGTCGACAGGGGGCCCTCCTTATGAACACTGAAGCTTTCTTT

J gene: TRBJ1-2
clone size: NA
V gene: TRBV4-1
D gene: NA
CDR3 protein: CASSHDWASRIGTMGYGYTF
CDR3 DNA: TGCGCCAGCAGCCATGATTGGGCTTCCCGGATAGGAACCATGGGGTATGGCTACACCTTC

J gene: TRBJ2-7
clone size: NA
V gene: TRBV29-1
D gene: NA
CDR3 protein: CSAGGGSYERYF
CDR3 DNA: TGTAGCGCCGGGGGAGGCTCCTACGAGCGGTACTTC

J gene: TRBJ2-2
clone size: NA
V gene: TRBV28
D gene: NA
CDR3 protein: CASSSRTSETEDTGELFF
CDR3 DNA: TGTGCCAGCAGTTCCCGGACAAGCGAAACTGAGGACACCGGGGAGCTGTTTTTT

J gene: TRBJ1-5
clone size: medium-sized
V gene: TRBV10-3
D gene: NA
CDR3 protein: CAISETNQPQHF
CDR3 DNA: TGTGCCATCAGTGAGACGAATCAGCCCCAGCATTTT

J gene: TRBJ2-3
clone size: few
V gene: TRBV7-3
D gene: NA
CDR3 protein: CASSSSGTDTQYF
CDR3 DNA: TGTGCCAGCAGCTCTAGCGGCACAGATACGCAGTATTTT

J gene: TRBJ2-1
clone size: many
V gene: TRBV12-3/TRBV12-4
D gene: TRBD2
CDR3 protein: CASSLAPGLAGAQQFF
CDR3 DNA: TGTGCCAGCAGCTTAGCACCGGGACTAGCGGGAGCTCAGCAGTTCTTC

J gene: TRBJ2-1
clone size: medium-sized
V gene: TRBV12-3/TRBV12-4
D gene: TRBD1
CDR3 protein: CASSLAQDRGQFF
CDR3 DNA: TGTGCCAGCAGTTTAGCCCAGGACAGGGGGCAGTTCTTC

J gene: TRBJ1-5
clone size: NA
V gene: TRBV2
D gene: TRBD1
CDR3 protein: CASMGQRDQPQHF
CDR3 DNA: TGTGCCAGCATGGGACAGAGAGATCAGCCCCAGCATTTT

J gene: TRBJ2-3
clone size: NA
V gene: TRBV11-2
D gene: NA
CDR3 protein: CASSIYLCSVETLSVADTQYF
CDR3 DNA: NA

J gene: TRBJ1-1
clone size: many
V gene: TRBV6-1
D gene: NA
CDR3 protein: CASTDRWNTEAFF
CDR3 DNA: TGTGCCAGTACCGACCGTTGGAACACTGAAGCTTTCTTT

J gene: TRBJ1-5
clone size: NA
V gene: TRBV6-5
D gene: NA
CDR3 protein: CASSPWGRDSYSNLPQHF
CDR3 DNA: TGTGCCAGCAGCCCCTGGGGCAGGGATAGTTATAGCAATCTGCCCCAGCATTTT

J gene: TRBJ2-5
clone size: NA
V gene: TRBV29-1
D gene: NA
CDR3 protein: CSVYGLVTQYF
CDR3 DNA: TGCAGTGTTTACGGGCTTGTGACGCAGTACTTC

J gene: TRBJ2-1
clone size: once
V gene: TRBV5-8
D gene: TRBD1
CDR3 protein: CASGLGQGVYNEQFF
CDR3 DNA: TGTGCCAGCGGCTTGGGACAGGGTGTCTACAATGAGCAGTTCTTC

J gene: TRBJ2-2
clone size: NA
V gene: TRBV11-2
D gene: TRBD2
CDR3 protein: CANSLDRTSELFF
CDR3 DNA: TGTGCCAACAGCTTAGATAGGACTAGCGAGCTCTTTTTT

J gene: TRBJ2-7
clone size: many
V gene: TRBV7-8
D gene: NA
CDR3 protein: CASSPLTGNTYEQYF
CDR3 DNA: TGTGCCAGCAGCCCACTCACAGGGAATACCTACGAGCAGTACTTC

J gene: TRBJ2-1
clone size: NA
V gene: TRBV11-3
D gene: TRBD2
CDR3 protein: CPSSLGGRTNEQFF
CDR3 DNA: TGTCCCAGCAGCTTAGGCGGGAGGACCAATGAGCAGTTCTTC

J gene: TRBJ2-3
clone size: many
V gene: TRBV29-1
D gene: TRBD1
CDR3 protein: CSVLPGQGTDTQYF
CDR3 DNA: TGCAGCGTCCTACCGGGACAGGGCACAGATACGCAGTATTTT